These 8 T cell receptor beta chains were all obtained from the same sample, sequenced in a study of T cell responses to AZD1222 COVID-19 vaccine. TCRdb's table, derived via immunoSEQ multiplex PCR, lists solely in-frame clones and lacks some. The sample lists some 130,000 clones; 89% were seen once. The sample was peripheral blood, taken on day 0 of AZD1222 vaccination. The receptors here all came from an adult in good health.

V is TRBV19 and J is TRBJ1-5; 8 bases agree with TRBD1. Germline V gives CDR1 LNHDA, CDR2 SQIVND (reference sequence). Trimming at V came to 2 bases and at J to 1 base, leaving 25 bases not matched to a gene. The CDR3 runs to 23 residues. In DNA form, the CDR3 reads TGTGCCAGTAGTATAAATCAGTGGGTCGGCCCGAGCGACAGGGGCGAAAGCAATCAGCCCCAGCATTTT. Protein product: CASSINQWVGPSDRGESNQPQHF.

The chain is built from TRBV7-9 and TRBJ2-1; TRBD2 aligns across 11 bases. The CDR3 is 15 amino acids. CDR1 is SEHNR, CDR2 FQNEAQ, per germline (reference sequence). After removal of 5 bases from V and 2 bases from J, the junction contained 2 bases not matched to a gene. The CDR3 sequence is CASSQLAGAYNEQFF. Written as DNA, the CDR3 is TGTGCCAGCAGCCAACTAGCGGGGGCCTACAATGAGCAGTTCTTC.

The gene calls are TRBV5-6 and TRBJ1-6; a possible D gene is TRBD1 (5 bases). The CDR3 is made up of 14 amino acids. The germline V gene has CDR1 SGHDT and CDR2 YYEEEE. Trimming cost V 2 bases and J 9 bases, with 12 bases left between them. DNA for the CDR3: TGTGCCAGCAGCTTAAGGGGACTTGGTTCACCCCTCCACTTT. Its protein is CASSLRGLGSPLHF.

CDR3: CAWSAVAVEKLFF. As DNA, the CDR3 is TGTGCCTGGAGTGCGGTGGCCGTTGAAAAACTGTTTTTT. This sequence joins TRBV30 and TRBJ1-4; no clear D gene. Germline V gene lookup returns CDR1 GTSNPN and CDR2 SVGIG (reference sequence). This CDR3 spans 13 amino acids. V gave up 1 base and J gave up 7 bases, with 10 bases separating them.

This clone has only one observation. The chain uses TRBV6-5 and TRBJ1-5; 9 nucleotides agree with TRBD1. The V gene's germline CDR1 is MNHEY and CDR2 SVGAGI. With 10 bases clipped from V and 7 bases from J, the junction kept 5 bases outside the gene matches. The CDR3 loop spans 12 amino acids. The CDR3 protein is CATRTGDQPQHF. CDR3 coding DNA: TGTGCCACAAGGACAGGGGACCAGCCCCAGCATTTT.

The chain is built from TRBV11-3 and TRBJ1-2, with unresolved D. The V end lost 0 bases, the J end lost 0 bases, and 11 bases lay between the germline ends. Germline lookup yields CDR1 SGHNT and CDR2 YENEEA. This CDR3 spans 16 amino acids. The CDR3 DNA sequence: TGTGCCAGCAGCTTAGAGAGGCAAATTGCTAACTATGGCTACACCTTC. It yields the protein CASSLERQIANYGYTF.

The CDR3 DNA reads TGCGCCAGCAGTGCCACAGGTAGGCACCAAGAGACCCAGTACTTC. Translating it yields CASSATGRHQETQYF. This rearrangement joins TRBV10-1 to TRBJ2-5; D may be TRBD1 (5 bases). V gave up 4 bases and J gave up 0 bases, with 12 bases separating them. From germline, CDR1 is WNHNN and CDR2 SYGVQD (reference sequence). The CDR3 spans 15 residues.

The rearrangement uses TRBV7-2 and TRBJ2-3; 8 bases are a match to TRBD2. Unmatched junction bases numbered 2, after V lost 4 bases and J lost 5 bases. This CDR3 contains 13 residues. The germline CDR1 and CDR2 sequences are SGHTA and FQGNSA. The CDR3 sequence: CASSYTSGDTQYF. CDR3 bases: TGTGCCAGCAGCTACACTAGCGGAGATACGCAGTATTTT.